This T cell receptor (beta chain) was identified during a study of regulatory T cells in long-lasting Graves disease. Study-level points and caveats: Favored usage of TRBV28, TRBJ1-2 and TRBJ2-5 was recorded in persistent disease. A greater number of public clonotypes (over 2,500) was shared by persistent patients than by new patients (approximately 1,000).

In building TCR beta libraries, iRepertoire HTBI primers were used together with Arm-PCR of CDR3 regions. Via MiXCR, TCRdb re-called the multiplex PCR reads, giving one row per CDR3 protein. The sample shows 300,000 to 500,000 distinct CDR3 sequences, less than 25% of them seen only once. Germline V lookup: CDR1 MNHEY, CDR2 SVGAGI. J lost 10 bases, V lost 0 bases, and 4 bases had no gene match. The CDR3 consists of 15 residues. In this sample, this clonotype turned up a few times. What it binds is unknown. This sample's time point: persistent/refractory GD, antithyroid drugs over 5 years with positive TRAb. Generation of the TCR library employed RNA extracted from PBMCs.

The chain joins TRBV6-5 to TRBJ1-6; 9 bases line up with TRBD1. The material was peripheral blood mononuclear cells (PBMCs), obtained when the disease was refractory, from a patient treated with antithyroid drugs. This sequence originates from a female donor with Graves disease. The CDR3: CASSYSGTGRSPLHF. The CDR3 DNA is TGTGCCAGCAGTTACTCCGGGACAGGGCGGTCACCCCTCCACTTT.